Below are 19 T cell receptor beta chains sequenced from a single sample in a study of tumor and adjacent non-tumor tissue in lung cancer. The library came from three nested PCR rounds adapted from ARM-PCR protocols. TCRdb analysed the multiplex PCR reads with MiXCR anew, one entry per CDR3 protein. The data contain about 93,000 distinct CDR3 sequences, 67% of them singletons. The template was RNA from unsorted bulk tissue. Sequences were obtained from lung tumor tissue. Every receptor here comes from a man in his 60s with non-small cell lung cancer.

This sequence joins TRBV11-3 and TRBJ1-3; D is unresolved. Germline-derived CDR1 and CDR2 are SGHNT and YENEEA. Deletions cut 6 bases from V and 1 base from J, with 7 bases between. This CDR3 is built from 13 residues. In DNA form, the CDR3 reads TGTGCCAGCAGACCCCGATCTGGAAACACCATATATTTT. Its protein product is CASRPRSGNTIYF.

Note on this clonotype: No conserved phenylalanine or tryptophan ends this CDR3, so it is likely a read error. The chain links TRBV28 to TRBJ2-2; 7 bases agree with TRBD2. CDR1 and CDR2 (germline): MDHEN, SYDVKM. CDR3 length: 16 residues. The CDR3 is CASTTWGGKNTEELFC. CDR3 in DNA: TGTGCCAGCACCACGTGGGGGGGAAAGAACACCGAGGAGCTGTTTTGT.

This sequence joins TRBV6-5 and TRBJ1-2; TRBD1 aligns across 7 bases. The germline V gene encodes CDR1 MNHEY and CDR2 SVGAGI. This CDR3 comprises 16 residues. Trimming took 5 bases from V and 4 from J; bases not matched to a gene: 13. The CDR3 region has the DNA TGTGCCAGCAGTACGCTCAGGGGACAGTTTGCCTATGGCTACACCTTC. Its protein is CASSTLRGQFAYGYTF.

This clonotype was observed a handful of times. The rearrangement joins TRBV28 to TRBJ2-7, with D possibly TRBD1 on 6 matching bases. This CDR3 comprises 14 residues. Germline V gives CDR1 MDHEN, CDR2 SYDVKM. The ends were cut back, 8 bases at V and 2 bases at J, with 16 bases in the middle. The DNA of the CDR3 is TGTGCCAGCGGTAGGACAGCCGACCCCTACGAGCAGTACTTC. Its translation: CASGRTADPYEQYF.

For this clonotype: The junction and the germline gene differ at one end; a read error may be behind it. This chain connects TRBV6-6 to TRBJ2-5, with D tentatively TRBD2 (5 bases). Germline loops: CDR1 MNHNY, CDR2 SVGAGI (reference sequence). CDR3 length equals 15 residues. The CDR3 bases are TGTGCTAGCAGTTACGAGAGAGGACTCGGGGAGACCCAGTACTTC. Its translation: CASSYERGLGETQYF.

Notes on this clonotype: Given a much more abundant clone one base away, this may be a read error. This sequence joins TRBV6-2 or TRBV6-3 and TRBJ2-4, with D possibly being TRBD2 (6 bases). The V gene's germline CDR1 is MNHEY and CDR2 SVGEGT. CDR3 length equals 19 residues. CDR3 DNA: TGTGCCAACAGTTACAACCAAGGGTCGGAGGGCCTGAGCAAAAACATTCAGTACTTC. Its protein is CANSYNQGSEGLSKNIQYF.

Details on this clonotype: Sequence at one end of the junction differs from germline and may be a read error. The chain links TRBV11-1 to TRBJ2-3; D gene uncertain. Germline CDR1 reads SGHAT; CDR2 reads FQDESV (reference sequence). CDR3 length: 15 amino acids. CDR3 DNA sequence: TGTGCCAGCAGTTTTGGAGTAGGAGACACAGATACGCACTATTTT. Protein: CASSFGVGDTDTHYF. The full variable domain, in which reference TRBV11-1 and TRBJ2-3 provide the parts outside the CDR3, is EAEVAQSPRYKITEKSQAVAFWCDPISGHATLYWYRQILGQGPELLVQFQDESVVDDSQLPKDRFSAERLKGVDSTLKIQPAELGDSAMYLCASSFGVGDTDTHYFGPGTRLTVL.

This rearrangement joins TRBV29-1 to TRBJ1-1; D is undetermined. The CDR3 totals 11 residues. Trimming left V 4 bases short and J 7 bases short, with 10 bases between. From germline, CDR1 is SQVTM and CDR2 ANQGSEA. DNA for the CDR3: TGCAGCGTTGCGGCCACTGATGAAGCTTTCTTT. This gives the protein CSVAATDEAFF.

In regard to this clonotype: Compared with germline, one end of the junction differs, possibly owing to a read error. The V and J genes are TRBV29-1 and TRBJ2-4, with unresolved D. CDR1 SQVTM and CDR2 ANQGSEA come from the germline V gene. The length of the CDR3 is 14 residues. CDR3 sequence (DNA): TGCAGAGTCAGGCCGGTCTTTGCCAAAAACATTCAGTATTTC. Translated, it gives CRVRPVFAKNIQYF.

The chain joins TRBV7-9 to TRBJ1-6; D remains ambiguous. CDR1 is SEHNR, CDR2 FQNEAQ, per germline (reference sequence). The ends were cut back, 3 bases at V and 8 bases at J, with 8 bases in the middle. CDR3 length: 13 residues. The CDR3 nucleotides read TGTGCCAGCAGCTTCGGGCCCGATTCACCCCTCCACTTT. Protein sequence: CASSFGPDSPLHF.

This clonotype is a singleton in its sample. A much larger clone differs from this one at a single base, so this may be a read error. The chain recombines TRBV5-1 with TRBJ1-5; D is possibly TRBD1 (5 bases). This CDR3 is built from 15 residues. Per the germline V gene, CDR1 is SGHRS and CDR2 is YFSETQ. The CDR3 region is CASSLDGGLNLPQHF. CDR3 nucleotide sequence: TGCGCCAGCAGCTTGGATGGGGGTTTAAATCTGCCCCAGCATTTT.

Concerning this clonotype itself: The junction does not match germline at one end; this may be a read error. The chain combines TRBV6-1 with TRBJ1-5, with a weak D call TRBD1 (5 bases). The CDR3 extends over 17 amino acids. Germline loops: CDR1 MNHNS, CDR2 SASEGT. Here the CDR3 reads CASREAWGGGGNQPQHF. The DNA for the CDR3 is TGTGCCAGCAGAGAAGCATGGGGCGGTGGGGGCAATCAGCCCCAGCATTTT.

This clonotype was found a few times. This chain links TRBV10-3 with TRBJ2-5; D gene unclear. Looked up from germline, CDR1 is ENHRY and CDR2 is SYGVKD. The CDR3 runs to 13 residues. V lost 6 bases and J lost 5, with 13 bases in between. The CDR3 loop reads CAISKDLGETQYF. CDR3 bases: TGTGCCATCAGCAAAGACCTAGGGGAGACCCAGTACTTC.

The chain is built from TRBV20-1 and TRBJ2-3; 10 positions match TRBD1. The CDR3 has 15 residues. Germline lookup yields CDR1 DFQATT and CDR2 SNEGSKA (reference sequence). V shed 6 bases, J shed 7 bases, and the junction held 13 bases outside the gene matches. The CDR3 DNA reads as TGCAGTGCGCTACATGGGACAGGGGACATAAATACGCAGTATTTT. This gives the protein CSALHGTGDINTQYF.

Concerning this clonotype: At one of its ends the junction is not consistent with the germline gene, which may arise from a read error. The rearrangement uses TRBV7-7 and TRBJ2-5; 9 nucleotides agree with TRBD1. The length of the CDR3 is 14 residues. CDR1 and CDR2 (germline): SSHAT, FNYEAQ (reference sequence). The CDR3 here is CASSKDRGGETQYF. The DNA for the CDR3 is TGTGCTAGCAGCAAGGACAGGGGTGGTGAGACCCAGTACTTC. The whole variable domain, filled in from reference TRBV7-7 and TRBJ2-5, reads GAGVSQSPRYKVTKRGQDVTLRCDPISSHATLYWYQQALGQGPEFLTYFNYEAQPDKSGLPSDRFSAERPEGSISTLTIQRTEQRDSAMYRCASSKDRGGETQYFGPGTRLLVL.

This clonotype was counted many times. The conserved phenylalanine or tryptophan normally closing the CDR3 is absent here, so this likely arose from a read error. CDR3: CASSLGSSGGLKNIQYL. DNA for the CDR3: TGTGCCAGCAGCTTAGGATCCAGCGGGGGCCTCAAAAACATTCAGTACCTC. The gene calls are TRBV11-1 and TRBJ2-4; 8 bases match TRBD2. The trim removed 1 base at V and 3 bases at J, leaving 8 bases unmatched. CDR3 length equals 17 residues. Germline lookup yields CDR1 SGHAT and CDR2 FQDESV (reference sequence).

Concerning this clonotype: A much larger clone lies a single base off, so this may be a read error. The chain carries TRBV2 and TRBJ2-3, with D perhaps TRBD2 (6 bases). Germline CDR1 and CDR2: SNHLY and FYNNEI. This CDR3 spans 13 amino acids. As DNA, the CDR3 is TGTGTCAGCAGTGAAATGGGGCAGGGACTGCAGTATTTT. It encodes CVSSEMGQGLQYF. Filled out from reference TRBV2 and TRBJ2-3, the complete variable domain reads EPEVTQTPSHQVTQMGQEVILRCVPISNHLYFYWYRQILGQKVEFLVSFYNNEISEKSEIFDDQFSVERPDGSNFTLKIRSTKLEDSAMYFCVSSEMGQGLQYFGPGTRLTVL.

About this clonotype itself: Germline and junction disagree at one end, which may indicate a read error. The gene calls are TRBV12-3 or TRBV12-4 and TRBJ2-7; 12 bases line up with TRBD1. This CDR3 has 15 residues. The DNA for the CDR3 is TGTGCCAACAGGTTCCGCGGGACAGGGGGCCACGAGCACTACTTC. Encoded protein: CANRFRGTGGHEHYF.

By sample fraction, this clonotype is medium-sized. This chain uses TRBV12-3 or TRBV12-4 with TRBJ1-1; 9 nucleotides line up with TRBD1. Trimming at V came to 9 bases and at J to 1 base, leaving 15 bases not matched to a gene. The length of the CDR3 is 17 residues. In nucleotides, the CDR3 is TGTGCCAGTACCCGCACCACAGGGACAGGGCCGAACACTGAAGCTTTCTTT. Its protein product is CASTRTTGTGPNTEAFF.